This T cell receptor beta chain emerged from a study of blood T cell repertoires in COVID-19. Study-level background: Sites in the United States, Italy and Spain provided acute and convalescent COVID-19 samples. The analysed material was cDNA or gDNA that came from T cells, B-cell-depleted T cells, or PBMCs.

Germline V CDR1 and CDR2: LGHNA, YSLEER. V shed 0 bases and J 2 bases; nucleotides not matched to a gene: 7. CDR3 length: 19 residues. This clone was detected only once. In the study's own analysis: How many nucleated cells were present was estimated from reference gene primer amplification. Sequencing was performed with immunoSEQ multiplex PCR; in TCRdb, only in-frame clones are kept and a portion is missing. V and J calls and clone size are copied from that table; D and trimming were computed from the DNA. The table lists approximately 230,000 clones, nearly 90% of them singletons, with under 4% in the top ten.

The clonotype was recovered from a man between 18 and 35 years old with active or convalescent COVID-19. This chain connects TRBV4-3 to TRBJ2-3; 14 bases are a match to TRBD2. The material sequenced was peripheral blood. DNA for the CDR3: TGCGCCAGCAGCCAAGATTGGACTAGCGGGGGGAGATTCACAGATACGCAGTATTTT. This codes for CASSQDWTSGGRFTDTQYF.